The 21 T cell receptor beta chains listed next were all sequenced from one sample in a study of blood T cells in healthy people across ages (dated by TCRdb to between 2015 and 2017). The library relied on 5' RACE. The data were produced on an Illumina HiSeq 2500. A second PCR of 7 to 11 cycles was run with a J-beta primer mix and a sample-barcoded 5' primer. TCRdb applied fastp at Q25 and MiXCR to the public reads, then kept only in-frame beta chains. Every entry covers one CDR3 protein and lists the most common genes and DNA from its rows. This sample has 1.6 million or so distinct CDR3 sequences in its table, and approximately 32% of those were observed once. Clones ranked in the top ten supply 10% to 12% of the sample. The source material was blood. The receptors shown here come from a woman younger than 45 in good health.

The V call is TRBV28, the J call TRBJ2-6; D not certain. Germline lookup yields CDR1 MDHEN and CDR2 SYDVKM. The CDR3 spans 16 residues. Between the trimmed V and J ends, which lost 2 bases and 0 bases, there was a span of 8 bases. The CDR3 here is CASSLLGISGANVLTF. CDR3 bases: TGTGCCAGCAGTTTACTGGGAATCTCTGGGGCCAACGTCCTGACTTTC.

The chain recombines TRBV7-8 with TRBJ2-5; possibly TRBD2 for D (6 bases). The DNA end is more similar to TRBJ2-7, so the J call may be wrong. The CDR3 loop spans 17 amino acids. The germline V gene encodes CDR1 SGHVS and CDR2 FQNEAQ. The DNA for the CDR3 is TGTGCCAGCAGCTTACAACCCCCGATAGCGGCCTACTACGAGCAGTACTTC. It codes for CASSLQPPIAAYYEQYF.

In this sample, this clonotype turned up a few times. The J gene is TRBJ1-6, the V gene TRBV5-1; perhaps TRBD1 as D (5 bases). Germline loops: CDR1 SGHRS, CDR2 YFSETQ. There are 16 residues in the CDR3. Trimming pared 5 bases from V and 3 bases from J, leaving 15 bases between. CDR3 residues: CASRRDGGDYNSPLHF. The CDR3 nucleotides read TGCGCCAGCAGGCGCGATGGGGGGGACTATAATTCACCCCTCCACTTT.

The V and J genes are TRBV27 and TRBJ2-1; TRBD2 might be the D (6 bases). V was trimmed by 2 bases and J by 7 bases, leaving 15 bases between them. Germline CDR1 reads MNHEY; CDR2 reads SMNVEV (reference sequence). The CDR3 has 15 amino acids. The CDR3 region has the DNA TGTGCCAGCAGTTTAGGATCGGGGGACCGGAATGAGCAGTTCTTC. It is translated as CASSLGSGDRNEQFF.

J is TRBJ2-1 and V is TRBV4-2; 11 bases map to TRBD2. This CDR3 region has 18 residues. Germline V gene sequence: CDR1 LGHNA, CDR2 YNFKEQ. The V and J ends lost 1 base and 1 base, in that order; junction bases with no gene match: 6. The CDR3 sequence: CASSQVVLAGASYNEQFF. The CDR3 coding sequence is TGTGCCAGCAGCCAAGTTGTACTAGCGGGAGCATCCTACAATGAGCAGTTCTTC.

This clonotype was observed a handful of times. V and J are TRBV28 and TRBJ2-3; TRBD2 aligns across 8 bases. CDR1 and CDR2 from the germline V gene are MDHEN and SYDVKM. The CDR3 is made up of 15 amino acids. With V trimmed by 10 bases and J by 6 bases, 15 bases remained unmatched. The CDR3 is CATVDREGRVDTQYF. CDR3 bases: TGTGCCACCGTGGACCGGGAGGGGCGCGTTGATACGCAGTATTTT.

This clonotype was detected only a few times. The chain recombines TRBV2 with TRBJ2-5; tentative D call: TRBD2 (6 bases). Per the germline V gene, CDR1 is SNHLY and CDR2 is FYNNEI. Trimming took off 1 base at V and 7 bases at J, with 10 bases between the two ends. The CDR3 covers 13 residues. The CDR3 bases are TGTGCCAGCAGTGAAGGCGGGGTGGTGACCCAGTACTTC. Amino acid sequence: CASSEGGVVTQYF. Full variable domain (remainder filled in from reference TRBV2 and TRBJ2-5): EPEVTQTPSHQVTQMGQEVILRCVPISNHLYFYWYRQILGQKVEFLVSFYNNEISEKSEIFDDQFSVERPDGSNFTLKIRSTKLEDSAMYFCASSEGGVVTQYFGPGTRLLVL.

The chain uses TRBV29-1 and TRBJ2-2; D gene ambiguous. Germline V gene sequence: CDR1 SQVTM, CDR2 ANQGSEA. The V end lost 5 bases, the J end lost 6 bases, and 25 bases lay between the germline ends. This CDR3 has 17 amino acids. CDR3 loop: CSVPDPGRGRNSGELFF. CDR3 sequence (DNA): TGCAGCGTTCCAGACCCAGGTCGCGGACGTAACTCCGGGGAGCTGTTTTTT.

This chain joins TRBV4-1 and TRBJ1-1; the match to TRBD1 covers 9 bases. Germline loops: CDR1 MGHRA, CDR2 YSYEKL. This CDR3 comprises 14 residues. With V trimmed by 7 bases and J by 12 bases, 15 bases remained unmatched. Here the CDR3 DNA reads TGCGCCAGCACTGGGTTCGGGACAGGGCGGATTTCTTTCTTT. It codes for CASTGFGTGRISFF.

This clonotype was picked up one time. The V call is TRBV4-1, the J call TRBJ1-5; TRBD1 agrees at 10 bases. The length of the CDR3 is 19 residues. V was clipped by 3 bases and J by 0 bases; unmatched bases: 11. Germline CDR1 MGHRA, CDR2 YSYEKL. The CDR3 DNA is TGCGCCAGCAGCCATCGGGACAGGGGAGGAAGTTCTAGCAATCAGCCCCAGCATTTT. Protein product: CASSHRDRGGSSSNQPQHF.

As for this clonotype: The CDR3 ends on some other residue instead of the conserved phenylalanine or tryptophan, so this is likely a read error. The chain uses TRBV5-1 and TRBJ1-2; 7 nucleotides agree with TRBD1. This CDR3 is 16 amino acids long. Trimming took 4 bases from V and 4 from J; bases not matched to a gene: 13. Germline CDR1 reads SGHRS; CDR2 reads YFSETQ. CDR3 region: CASSPRTDRAGYGYTY. DNA of the CDR3: TGCGCCAGCAGCCCAAGAACCGACAGGGCGGGCTATGGCTACACCTAC.

Many counts were recorded for this clonotype. V and J are TRBV20-1 and TRBJ2-7; perhaps TRBD1 as D (6 bases). Germline V gene sequence: CDR1 DFQATT, CDR2 SNEGSKA (reference sequence). V lost 4 bases and J 10 bases, leaving 17 bases between the germline ends. The CDR3 is 12 amino acids. In nucleotides, the CDR3 is TGCAGTGCTACGGACAGTACTAGGGGACAGTACTTC. It encodes CSATDSTRGQYF.

V and J are TRBV7-2 and TRBJ2-1; perhaps TRBD2 as D (5 bases). Germline-derived CDR1 and CDR2 are SGHTA and FQGNSA. CDR3 length: 12 amino acids. V was trimmed by 5 bases and J by 7 bases, leaving 9 bases between them. The CDR3 region has the DNA TGTGCCAGCAGCAAAACTAGGAATGAGCAGTTCTTC. Amino acids: CASSKTRNEQFF. Full variable domain (remainder filled in from reference TRBV7-2 and TRBJ2-1): GAGVSQSPSNKVTEKGKDVELRCDPISGHTALYWYRQSLGQGLEFLIYFQGNSAPDKSGLPSDRFSAERTGGSVSTLTIQRTQQEDSAVYLCASSKTRNEQFFGPGTRLTVL.

Concerning this clonotype itself: This may be a read error, as it is one base from a much larger clone. The chain links TRBV29-1 to TRBJ1-2, with D uncertain. Germline CDR1 and CDR2: SQVTM and ANQGSEA. CDR3 length: 12 amino acids. CDR3 nucleotides: TGCATCGTTGAAGATCTGGGCTATGGCTACACCTTC. It yields the protein CIVEDLGYGYTF.

With regard to this clonotype: This may stem from a read error, because a much larger clone lies one nucleotide away. The chain joins TRBV29-1 to TRBJ2-1, with TRBD1 matching over 8 bases. The V gene end was trimmed by 6 bases and the J gene end by 13 bases; junction bases not matched to a gene: 14. CDR3 size: 13 residues. The germline CDR1 and CDR2 sequences are SQVTM and ANQGSEA. The CDR3 DNA reads as TGCAGCGTAAGGACAGGGCGGGGAGAGACCCAGTTCTTC. As protein: CSVRTGRGETQFF.

This clonotype was counted between two and nine times. The chain has TRBV7-3 and TRBJ1-2, with 9 positions matching TRBD1. The germline gives CDR1 SGHTA, CDR2 FQGTGA. V shed 5 bases, J shed 10 bases, and the junction held 11 bases outside the gene matches. The CDR3 extends over 14 amino acids. The CDR3 DNA is TGTGCCAGCAGCCAAACGGACAGGGGTCTCGACTACACCTTC. It encodes CASSQTDRGLDYTF.

The chain combines TRBV4-2 with TRBJ1-2; TRBD1 is a possible D gene (6 bases). The CDR3 runs 15 residues. Per the germline V gene, CDR1 is LGHNA and CDR2 is YNFKEQ. The germline V and J ends were trimmed by 1 base and 1 base, with 10 bases remaining between them. CDR3 sequence reads: CASSQAQGFNYGYTF. The CDR3 bases are TGTGCCAGCAGCCAAGCCCAGGGGTTTAACTATGGCTACACCTTC.

This clonotype was counted between two and nine times. CDR3 amino acids: CASSLSGAANEQFF. The CDR3 DNA reads TGTGCCAGCAGCTTGAGCGGGGCCGCTAATGAGCAGTTCTTC. The genes are TRBV5-6 and TRBJ2-1, with TRBD2 matching over 7 bases. V lost 1 base and J lost 7; bases outside the gene matches: 5. This CDR3 comprises 14 residues. The germline V gene encodes CDR1 SGHDT and CDR2 YYEEEE.

This chain uses TRBV28 with TRBJ2-1; the match to TRBD1 covers 10 bases. This CDR3 has 16 residues. Germline assignment: CDR1 MDHEN and CDR2 SYDVKM. J was trimmed by 4 bases and V by 5 bases; bases with no gene match: 8. The CDR3 sequence is CASSASGQGMYNEQFF. The CDR3 DNA follows: TGTGCCAGCAGTGCCTCGGGACAGGGGATGTACAATGAGCAGTTCTTC.

A note on this clonotype: This is likely a read error, given that the CDR3 carries no conserved phenylalanine or tryptophan at its end. V is TRBV7-7 and J is TRBJ2-7; D unclear. The V end was cut by 4 bases, the J end by 5 bases, with 12 bases between. From germline, CDR1 is SSHAT and CDR2 FNYEAQ (reference sequence). The CDR3 has 13 amino acids. CDR3 DNA: TGTGCCAGCAGCTCTTCCTCCTACAACGAGCAGTACTTA. Protein product: CASSSSSYNEQYL.

The genes are TRBV7-2 and TRBJ1-2; possible D gene TRBD1, 6 bases. Germline V gene lookup returns CDR1 SGHTA and CDR2 FQGNSA. The CDR3 loop spans 16 amino acids. Trimming removed 3 bases from V and 0 bases from J, with 14 bases in between. The chain's CDR3 is CASSLDRSTTNYGYTF. The CDR3 region has the DNA TGTGCCAGCAGCTTGGACAGATCCACTACTAACTATGGCTACACCTTC.